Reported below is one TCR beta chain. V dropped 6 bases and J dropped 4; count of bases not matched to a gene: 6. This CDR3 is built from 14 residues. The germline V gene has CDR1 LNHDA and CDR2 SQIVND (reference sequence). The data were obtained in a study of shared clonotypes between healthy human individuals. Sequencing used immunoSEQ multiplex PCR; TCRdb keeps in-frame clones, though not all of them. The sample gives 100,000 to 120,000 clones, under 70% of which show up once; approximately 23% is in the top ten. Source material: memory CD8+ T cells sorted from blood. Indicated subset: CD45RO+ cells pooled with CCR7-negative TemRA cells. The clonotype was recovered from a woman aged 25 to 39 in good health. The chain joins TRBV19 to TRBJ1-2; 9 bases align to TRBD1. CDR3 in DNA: TGTGCCAGTAGAAACAGGGGGCGAGGCTATGGCTACACCTTC. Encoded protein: CASRNRGRGYGYTF.